This is a list of T cell receptor beta chains from one sample in a study of blood T cell repertoires in COVID-19. Produced via immunoSEQ multiplex PCR; TCRdb's table is partial and in-frame only. The sample records about 140,000 clones, just over 85% being singletons. Sequencing was carried out using peripheral blood. The receptors come from a woman aged 55-69 years with acute or convalescent COVID-19. CDR3s include the opening cysteine and the closing phenylalanine or tryptophan. A D gene is named only where the DNA matches it firmly. Clone size is not always given. Where it is, it says once, few, many or a class for expanded clones.

TRBV29-1	TRBD2	TRBJ2-1	once	TGCAGCGTTGATGGGACCCTAGCGGGGGATTCCTACAATGAGCAGTTCTTC	CSVDGTLAGDSYNEQFF
TRBV11-2	TRBD1	TRBJ2-7	.	TGTGCCAGCAGCTTAGGACAGGGCCAAAATTACTTC	CASSLGQGQNYF
TRBV19	TRBD1	TRBJ1-4	.	TGTGCCACCGGAGACAGGGAGAAGGAAAAACTGTTTTTT	CATGDREKEKLFF
TRBV11-1	.	TRBJ1-1	.	TGTGCCAGCAGCTTGAGAGGGAACACTGAAGCTTTCTTT	CASSLRGNTEAFF
TRBV29-1	TRBD2	TRBJ2-3	.	TGCAGCGTTGGACTGGCGGGGGGATCGTCAGATACGCAGTATTTT	CSVGLAGGSSDTQYF
TRBV27	TRBD2	TRBJ2-1	.	TGTGCCAGCAGTTTCGTCTGGAGCGGGGACTCCTACAATGAGCAGTTCTTC	CASSFVWSGDSYNEQFF
TRBV28	.	TRBJ1-2	few	TGTGCCAGCAGTTTATCAGGGTATGGCTACACCTTC	CASSLSGYGYTF
TRBV7-2	.	TRBJ1-1	.	TGTGCCAGCAGCTTAATAGCGAGGGAAGCTTTCTTT	CASSLIAREAFF
TRBV6-5	TRBD1	TRBJ1-5	.	TGTGCCAGCAGAAACAGGGGATCGGGCAATCAGCCCCAGCATTTT	CASRNRGSGNQPQHF
TRBV4-2	TRBD2	TRBJ2-5	.	TGTGCCAGCAGCCAAGGCCGGGGCGGGGAGGGATACGGGGAGACCCAGTACTTC	CASSQGRGGEGYGETQYF
TRBV4-3	.	TRBJ1-2	.	TGCGCCAGCAGCCAAGCGCTGGGGGGAGGCTATGGCTACACCTTC	CASSQALGGGYGYTF
TRBV27	TRBD1	TRBJ2-1	once	TGTGCCAGCAGTTCGACAGGGGCAATGGGGAATGAGCAGTTCTTC	CASSSTGAMGNEQFF
TRBV10-3	TRBD2	TRBJ2-1	.	TGTGCCATCAGATCGCCTCTAGCGGGGGGGTACAATGAGCAGTTCTTC	CAIRSPLAGGYNEQFF
TRBV6-1	TRBD1	TRBJ2-7	.	TGTGCCAGCAGTGAAGTTTGGGCAGGGGGCATCTACGAGCAGTACTTC	CASSEVWAGGIYEQYF
TRBV4-3	.	TRBJ1-1	.	TGCGCCAGCAGCCACCGTACAGGCACTGAAGCTTTCTTT	CASSHRTGTEAFF
TRBV5-5	TRBD1	TRBJ2-1	.	TGTGCCAGCAGCTCTCCCGGCAGGGGGCAGGCCTCACTCCTTTTCGGTGAGCAGTTCTTC	CASSSPGRGQASLLFGEQFF
TRBV7-3	TRBD1	TRBJ1-1	.	TGTGCCAGCAGACCTTTCGCGACAGGGGAGAACACTGAAGCTTTCTTT	CASRPFATGENTEAFF
TRBV7-6	.	TRBJ1-3	.	TGTGCCAGCAGCTTGTCGGGAGCACAAAAAAGCTCTGGAAACACCATATATTTT	CASSLSGAQKSSGNTIYF
TRBV19	.	TRBJ1-2	.	TGTGCCAGTAGTTCTAACGCGGGGGTTCGTTATGGCTACACCTTC	CASSSNAGVRYGYTF
TRBV18	.	TRBJ1-2	.	TGTGCCAGCTCACCTGGACAAGGCTACACCTTC	CASSPGQGYTF
TRBV11-2	TRBD2	TRBJ2-2	.	TGTGCCAGCTCTGGACTAGCGGCGTTCGCGAACACCGGGGAGCTGTTTTTT	CASSGLAAFANTGELFF
TRBV29-1	TRBD1	TRBJ2-3	.	TGCAGCGTTGAAGGTATAACCGGGACAGGGGGAACAGATACGCAGTATTTT	CSVEGITGTGGTDTQYF
TRBV7-9	TRBD1	TRBJ1-1	.	TGTGCCAGCAGCCGACAGGGGAACACTGAAGCTTTCTTT	CASSRQGNTEAFF
TRBV4-2	TRBD1	TRBJ2-2	.	TGTGCCAGCAGTACCCCGGGACAGAGCACCCAGAACACCGGGGAGCTGTTTTTT	CASSTPGQSTQNTGELFF
TRBV18	TRBD1	TRBJ2-7	.	TGTGCCAGCTCACCACGGGACAGGTCCTACGAGCAGTACTTC	CASSPRDRSYEQYF
TRBV10-3	TRBD1	TRBJ2-5	.	TGTGCCATCAGAAGTGGACAGGAAGGAGAGACCCAGTACTTC	CAIRSGQEGETQYF
TRBV29-1	.	TRBJ1-2	.	TGCAGCGTTGAATGGGTCAGCGATGGCTACACCTTC	CSVEWVSDGYTF
TRBV4-1	TRBD1	TRBJ1-5	.	TGCGCCAGCAGCCAAATGGGACAGGGGGACAATCAGCCCCAGCATTTT	CASSQMGQGDNQPQHF
TRBV15	TRBD1	TRBJ2-1	.	TGTGCCACCAGCAGGACAGGGACATTCAATGAGCAGTTCTTC	CATSRTGTFNEQFF
TRBV6-5	TRBD2	TRBJ2-5	once	TGTGCCAGCAAGGCGGCTAGCGGGGTTGAGACCCAGTACTTC	CASKAASGVETQYF
TRBV24-1	TRBD1	TRBJ1-2	.	TGTGCCACCAGTGGGGACAGTAACGTCTATGGCTACACCTTC	CATSGDSNVYGYTF
TRBV19	.	TRBJ1-2	few	TGTGCCAGTAGTCCGCTTCAGGAGGGATATGGCTACACCTTC	CASSPLQEGYGYTF
TRBV11-3	.	TRBJ2-1	.	TGTGCCAGCAGCAGACAGGCGGAAGAGGAGCAGTTCTTC	CASSRQAEEEQFF
TRBV18	TRBD1	TRBJ1-5	.	TGTGCCAGCTCACCTGTCACAGGGGCGGATCAGCCCCAGCATTTT	CASSPVTGADQPQHF
TRBV30	TRBD1	TRBJ1-1	.	TGTGCCTGGCGGGACAGCCTGAACACTGAAGCTTTCTTT	CAWRDSLNTEAFF
TRBV19	TRBD1	TRBJ1-1	.	TGTGCCACGCTGAACCAAGACAGGGGCCCTTCTGAAGCTTTCTTT	CATLNQDRGPSEAFF
TRBV9	.	TRBJ1-1	.	TGTGCCAGCAGCGTAATCACCGACTCCACTGAAGCTTTCTTT	CASSVITDSTEAFF
TRBV19	.	TRBJ1-5	.	TGTGCCAGTAGTGTGGGACACCCGGATCAGCCCCAGCATTTT	CASSVGHPDQPQHF
TRBV7-9	TRBD2	TRBJ2-1	.	TGTGCCAGCAGCTCACGTAGCGGGGTGGGGCATGAGCAGTTCTTC	CASSSRSGVGHEQFF
TRBV4-2	TRBD2	TRBJ2-1	.	TGTGCCAGCAGCCCCTCCGGGGGCCCTAGCGGGGCTACATACAATGAGCAGTTCTTC	CASSPSGGPSGATYNEQFF
TRBV7-2	TRBD1	TRBJ1-1	.	TGTGCCAGCAGCCCTCGACAGGGGGCGGCCACTGAAGCTTTCTTT	CASSPRQGAATEAFF
TRBV9	.	TRBJ1-6	.	TGTGCCAGCAGCGTAGAAGGCCTAGACCTCCACTTT	CASSVEGLDLHF
TRBV7-9	.	TRBJ2-1	once	TGTGCCAGCAGCTTACTCGGGAGCGCCATCAATGAGCAGTTCTTC	CASSLLGSAINEQFF
TRBV28	.	TRBJ1-5	.	TGTGCCAGCAGTTTACGGTACCCCCCTCAGCCCCAGCATTTT	CASSLRYPPQPQHF
TRBV7-3	.	TRBJ2-1	.	TGTGCCAGCAGCACACGGGGCTACTTAGCGTTTGATCGGGAGAATGAGCAGTTCTTC	CASSTRGYLAFDRENEQFF
TRBV4-3	TRBD1	TRBJ1-6	.	TGCGCCAGCAGCCTTCACGTTGTCGGGACAGATAATTCACCCCTCCACTTT	CASSLHVVGTDNSPLHF
TRBV29-1	.	TRBJ1-2	.	TGCAGCGTTGAAGAGGGATTAGGGAGCGACTATGGCTACACCTTC	CSVEEGLGSDYGYTF
TRBV5-1	.	TRBJ2-7	few	TGCGCCAGCAGCTTGTCTGCCAGCTCCTACGAGCAGTACTTC	CASSLSASSYEQYF
TRBV7-9	TRBD1	TRBJ1-2	.	TGTGCCAGCAGCCCCCGGACAGGGGGGGGGATTTATGGCTACACCTTC	CASSPRTGGGIYGYTF
TRBV28	.	TRBJ2-1	.	TGTGCCAGTCAATCTGGGCAGGCGGGCGAGCAGTTCTTC	CASQSGQAGEQFF
TRBV21-1	.	TRBJ2-5	once	TGTGCCAGCAGCAAAGTTGTCAGGGTAGAAGAGACCCAGTACTTC	CASSKVVRVEETQYF
TRBV18	TRBD1	TRBJ2-1	.	TGTGCCAGCTCACCAAGGACAGGGGGAGGGGATGAGCAGTTCTTC	CASSPRTGGGDEQFF
TRBV3-1/TRBV3-2	TRBD2	TRBJ2-5	.	TGTGCCAGCAGCCCTGGGACTAGCGGGGTGCAAGAGACCCAGTACTTC	CASSPGTSGVQETQYF
TRBV6-1	TRBD1	TRBJ1-5	.	TGTGCCAGCAGTGACTTGTCTAGAGGGGGCGATCAGCCCCAGCATTTT	CASSDLSRGGDQPQHF
TRBV30	TRBD1	TRBJ1-2	few	TGTGCCTGGAGTGTACGTACAGGGGGCAACTATGGCTACACCTTC	CAWSVRTGGNYGYTF
TRBV14	TRBD2	TRBJ2-3	.	TGTGCCAGCAGCGGGGGGCGTCGCGGGAGGGATACGCAGTATTTT	CASSGGRRGRDTQYF
TRBV11-2	.	TRBJ1-1	.	TGTGCCAGCAGCTTAGATTGGAGGGACACTGAAGCTTTCTTT	CASSLDWRDTEAFF
TRBV5-1	TRBD1	TRBJ1-2	.	TGCGCCAGCAGCTTGGGGGGGTTAGGGACAGGCGGCTACACCTTC	CASSLGGLGTGGYTF